Shown below are 21 T cell receptor beta chains from a single sample sequenced in a study of identical twins. TCRdb reprocessed the 5' RACE reads with MiXCR, giving one entry per CDR3 protein. The sample holds around 530,000 distinct CDR3 sequences; about 16% are singletons and the top ten take roughly 0.42%. In addition, the sample was reused for a study of yellow fever vaccine responses in identical twins.

Specimen: CD4+ T cells sorted from blood. The receptors were sampled from a woman aged 18-29 years in good health.

The chain carries TRBV29-1 and TRBJ2-1, with a tentative D call TRBD1 (6 bases). With 5 bases removed from V and 4 bases from J, the gap between germline ends came to 9 bases. This CDR3 region has 12 residues. The V gene's germline CDR1 is SQVTM and CDR2 ANQGSEA. CDR3 sequence (DNA): TGCAGCGTTAGAGGACAGTACAATGAGCAGTTCTTC. Encoded protein: CSVRGQYNEQFF.

In this sample, this clonotype turned up a few times. V is TRBV28 and J is TRBJ2-7, with a tentative D call TRBD2 (7 bases). Germline values: CDR1 MDHEN, CDR2 SYDVKM. The CDR3 is 18 amino acids. With 3 bases removed from V and 3 bases from J, the gap between germline ends came to 24 bases. The CDR3 region is CASSFPPLGGLERYEQYF. CDR3 coding DNA: TGTGCCAGCAGTTTCCCGCCACTGGGGGGGCTCGAACGCTACGAGCAGTACTTC.

This chain uses TRBV12-3 or TRBV12-4 with TRBJ2-3, with TRBD2 matching over 7 bases. The CDR3 runs 14 residues. V was pared by 10 bases and J by 1 base, with 8 bases of the junction left unmatched. CDR3 nucleotide sequence: TGTGCCATCAAGCTAGCGGAACGCACAGATACGCAGTATTTT. Protein: CAIKLAERTDTQYF.

The chain joins TRBV15 to TRBJ2-7; D is uncertain. The CDR3 is 13 residues long. V was cut by 0 bases and J by 9 bases, with 12 bases left in between. Looked up from germline, CDR1 is LNHNV and CDR2 is YYDKDF (reference sequence). The CDR3, as DNA: TGTGCCACCAGCAGAGAGTTAGCCGGCGGGCAGTACTTC. Its translation: CATSRELAGGQYF.

This clonotype has a handful of counts. The rearrangement joins TRBV5-1 to TRBJ2-1, with a tentative D call TRBD2 (6 bases). This CDR3 region has 13 residues. The V end was cut by 4 bases, the J end by 10 bases, with 15 bases between. The germline V gene encodes CDR1 SGHRS and CDR2 YFSETQ. The CDR3 here is CASSPANSGEQFF. CDR3 DNA sequence: TGCGCCAGCAGCCCCGCCAATAGCGGCGAGCAGTTCTTC.

This clonotype was seen only a few times. This chain connects TRBV5-1 to TRBJ2-1, with 10 bases identical to TRBD2. J was trimmed by 7 bases and V by 7 bases; bases with no gene match: 5. This CDR3 contains 13 residues. Germline-derived CDR1 and CDR2 are SGHRS and YFSETQ. The CDR3 nucleotides are TGCGCCAGCTTGGAGACTAGCGGGAATGAGCAGTTCTTC. Translating it yields CASLETSGNEQFF.

This clonotype turned up a few times. The CDR3 sequence is CASSLPPDGGYGYTF. CDR3 in DNA: TGTGCCAGCAGCTTACCTCCGGACGGGGGCTATGGCTACACCTTC. V usage is TRBV7-9 and J usage is TRBJ1-2; D perhaps matches TRBD1 (5 bases). Germline CDR1 and CDR2: SEHNR and FQNEAQ (reference sequence). The CDR3 sequence is 15 residues long. Trimming shortened V by 2 bases and J by 4 bases, and 14 bases separated the two germline ends.

This clonotype was observed a few times. The V and J genes are TRBV5-1 and TRBJ1-4; possibly TRBD1 for D (6 bases). V lost 4 bases, J lost 0 bases, and 10 bases lay in between. Per germline, CDR1 SGHRS and CDR2 YFSETQ. This CDR3 comprises 15 residues. CDR3 sequence (DNA): TGCGCCAGCAGCATTGGACAGACAACTAATGAAAAACTGTTTTTT. Its protein product is CASSIGQTTNEKLFF.

V is TRBV5-1 and J is TRBJ2-5, with 8 nucleotides matching TRBD2. Germline V gene sequence: CDR1 SGHRS, CDR2 YFSETQ. V lost 6 bases and J lost 3; bases outside the gene matches: 4. The CDR3 is made up of 13 amino acids. The CDR3 sequence: CASNPGGEETQYF. The CDR3 DNA reads TGCGCCAGCAACCCGGGGGGGGAAGAGACCCAGTACTTC.

The chain employs TRBV12-3 or TRBV12-4 and TRBJ2-1, with 11 positions matching TRBD2. V was pared by 5 bases and J by 0 bases, with 3 bases of the junction left unmatched. This CDR3 comprises 16 residues. CDR3 residues: CASSTSGSFSYNEQFF. The CDR3 DNA follows: TGTGCCAGCAGTACTAGCGGGAGCTTCTCCTACAATGAGCAGTTCTTC.

This clonotype has only a few counts. The chain recombines TRBV28 with TRBJ2-1; 10 bases are shared with TRBD2. V shed 3 bases, J shed 9 bases, and the junction held 14 bases outside the gene matches. The CDR3 is 17 amino acids. Germline V gene data show CDR1 as MDHEN and CDR2 as SYDVKM. The CDR3: CASSLTGVLAGVGEQFF. CDR3 bases: TGTGCCAGCAGTTTGACAGGGGTTCTAGCGGGGGTGGGTGAGCAGTTCTTC.

The chain couples TRBV20-1 to TRBJ2-5; D gene unclear. With 1 base removed from V and 4 bases from J, the gap between germline ends came to 7 bases. In germline, CDR1 is DFQATT, CDR2 SNEGSKA (reference sequence). This CDR3 has 12 residues. The CDR3 sequence: CSARGPPETQYF. Written as DNA, the CDR3 is TGCAGTGCTAGAGGACCCCCAGAGACCCAGTACTTC.

V and J are TRBV28 and TRBJ1-3; D possibly corresponds to TRBD1 (5 bases). Between the trimmed V and J ends, which lost 0 bases and 0 bases, there was a span of 9 bases. The CDR3 runs 16 residues. Looked up from germline, CDR1 is MDHEN and CDR2 is SYDVKM. CDR3 loop: CASSLWRDLSGNTIYF. The CDR3 DNA reads TGTGCCAGCAGTTTATGGCGGGACCTCTCTGGAAACACCATATATTTT.

This clonotype came up a few times. The V call is TRBV24-1, the J call TRBJ2-3, with 9 bases that match TRBD2. This CDR3 is built from 16 residues. V was pared by 4 bases and J by 2 bases, with 6 bases of the junction left unmatched. CDR1 and CDR2 from the germline V gene are KGHDR and SFDVKD. The CDR3 region is CATSDRRLAATDTQYF. DNA for the CDR3: TGTGCCACCAGTGACCGACGACTAGCGGCCACAGATACGCAGTATTTT.

This clonotype has just a few counts. This chain joins TRBV28 and TRBJ2-1, with 10 nucleotides matching TRBD1. V lost 6 bases and J lost 8; bases outside the gene matches: 10. This CDR3 contains 15 residues. The germline gives CDR1 MDHEN, CDR2 SYDVKM. The CDR3 is CASRNPGQGYDEQFF. CDR3 sequence (DNA): TGTGCCAGCAGGAATCCGGGACAGGGGTACGATGAGCAGTTCTTC. The full variable domain, in which reference TRBV28 and TRBJ2-1 provide the parts outside the CDR3, is DVKVTQSSRYLVKRTGEKVFLECVQDMDHENMFWYRQDPGLGLRLIYFSYDVKMKEKGDIPEGYSVSREKKERFSLILESASTNQTSMYLCASRNPGQGYDEQFFGPGTRLTVL.

This sequence joins TRBV6-2 or TRBV6-3 and TRBJ2-2; D perhaps matches TRBD1 (6 bases). The germline V gene has CDR1 MNHEY and CDR2 SVGEGT. V was clipped by 5 bases and J by 4 bases, with 17 bases between them. The CDR3 contains 16 residues. The CDR3 protein is CASSHAGTTLTGELFF. CDR3 sequence (DNA): TGTGCCAGCAGTCACGCCGGGACAACCCTCACCGGGGAGCTGTTTTTT.

The chain recombines TRBV20-1 with TRBJ2-1; 15 nucleotides align to TRBD2. From germline, CDR1 is DFQATT and CDR2 SNEGSKA (reference sequence). V dropped 0 bases and J dropped 2; count of bases not matched to a gene: 5. The CDR3 totals 18 residues. The CDR3 coding sequence is TGCAGTGCTAGAGAAATAGGGACTAGCGGGGGGACCTACAATGAGCAGTTCTTC. Translating gives CSAREIGTSGGTYNEQFF.

This rearrangement joins TRBV3-1 to TRBJ2-3; tentative D call: TRBD1 (6 bases). The length of the CDR3 is 13 residues. V was clipped by 3 bases and J by 4 bases, with 8 bases between them. Germline CDR1 reads LGHDT; CDR2 reads YNNKEL (reference sequence). The CDR3 sequence is CASSQQGSDTQYF. The CDR3 bases are TGTGCCAGCAGCCAGCAGGGGTCAGATACGCAGTATTTT.

The rearrangement uses TRBV6-6 and TRBJ2-7; tentatively, D is TRBD2 (6 bases). V lost 8 bases and J lost 0, with 11 bases in between. The germline V gene has CDR1 MNHNY and CDR2 SVGAGI (reference sequence). The CDR3 totals 13 residues. The CDR3 protein is CASGAGSSYEQYF. Written as DNA, the CDR3 is TGTGCCAGCGGGGCGGGGAGCTCCTACGAGCAGTACTTC.

In this sample, this clonotype turned up many times. V gene TRBV9 combines with J gene TRBJ2-1; 8 bases are shared with TRBD1. CDR1 is SGDLS, CDR2 YYNGEE, per germline. CDR3 size: 18 residues. After removal of 0 bases from V and 0 bases from J, the junction contained 8 bases not matched to a gene. The CDR3 sequence is CASSVGQGSLSSYNEQFF. CDR3 nucleotides: TGTGCCAGCAGCGTAGGACAGGGGTCCCTGAGCTCCTACAATGAGCAGTTCTTC.

The chain employs TRBV7-2 and TRBJ2-5, with D perhaps matching TRBD1 or TRBD2 (6 bases each). This CDR3 comprises 16 residues. Trimming pared 1 base from V and 5 bases from J, leaving 17 bases between. CDR1 and CDR2 (germline): SGHTA, FQGNSA. The CDR3 loop reads CASSLVAGIQGETQYF. The CDR3 DNA sequence: TGTGCCAGCAGCTTAGTTGCGGGGATCCAGGGGGAGACCCAGTACTTC.